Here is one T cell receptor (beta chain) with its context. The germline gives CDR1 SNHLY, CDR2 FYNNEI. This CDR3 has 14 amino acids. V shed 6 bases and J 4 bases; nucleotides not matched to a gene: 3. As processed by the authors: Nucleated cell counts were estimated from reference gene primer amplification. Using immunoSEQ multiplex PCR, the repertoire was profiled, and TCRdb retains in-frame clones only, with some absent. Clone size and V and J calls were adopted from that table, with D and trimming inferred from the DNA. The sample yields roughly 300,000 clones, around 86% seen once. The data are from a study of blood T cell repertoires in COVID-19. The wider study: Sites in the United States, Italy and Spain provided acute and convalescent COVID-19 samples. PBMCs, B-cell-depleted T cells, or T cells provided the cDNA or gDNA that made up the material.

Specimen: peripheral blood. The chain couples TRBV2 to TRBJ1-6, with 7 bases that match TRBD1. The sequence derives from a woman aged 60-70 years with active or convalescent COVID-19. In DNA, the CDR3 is TGTGCCAGCAGCCCAGGGGGTTATAATTCACCCCTCCACTTT. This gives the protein CASSPGGYNSPLHF.